Listed below are T cell receptor beta chains from one sample, sequenced in a study of graft-versus-host responses after intestinal transplantation. Assay: immunoSEQ multiplex PCR; the TCRdb copy retains only in-frame clones and omits some. In the table there are some 140,000 clones, around nine tenths of which are singletons. Which antigens these TCRs recognize remains unknown. The input for sequencing was unstimulated CD4+ T cells sorted from spleen or lymph node cells, taken before intestinal transplant. These receptors were obtained from a human donor who received an intestinal transplant. Each CDR3 is given with its conserved first and last residue. A D gene is named only where the DNA matches it firmly. Where a row states a size, it is once, few, many or the class of an expanded clone; other rows omit it.

v_call: TRBV6-1; j_call: TRBJ1-5; d_call: NA; clone_size: NA; cdr3_aa: CASREQVSYQPQHF; cdr3_nt: TGTGCCAGCAGGGAACAGGTTTCCTATCAGCCCCAGCATTTT
v_call: TRBV5-8; j_call: TRBJ2-7; d_call: TRBD2; clone_size: NA; cdr3_aa: CASSRKGLATTYEQYF; cdr3_nt: TGTGCCAGCAGCCGAAAGGGACTAGCGACAACCTACGAGCAGTACTTC
v_call: TRBV12-5; j_call: TRBJ2-7; d_call: NA; clone_size: once; cdr3_aa: CASGLGQNYEQYF; cdr3_nt: TGTGCTAGTGGTTTGGGACAGAACTACGAGCAGTACTTC
v_call: TRBV28; j_call: TRBJ2-7; d_call: TRBD1; clone_size: NA; cdr3_aa: CASTGGLGEQYF; cdr3_nt: TGTGCCAGCACAGGGGGCCTCGGCGAGCAGTACTTC
v_call: TRBV5-1; j_call: TRBJ1-1; d_call: NA; clone_size: NA; cdr3_aa: CASSGLQGTEAFF; cdr3_nt: TGCGCCAGCAGCGGGCTACAGGGAACTGAAGCTTTCTTT
v_call: TRBV5-1; j_call: TRBJ2-3; d_call: NA; clone_size: NA; cdr3_aa: CASSLLGHTDTQYF; cdr3_nt: TGCGCCAGCAGCTTACTAGGACACACAGATACGCAGTATTTT
v_call: TRBV4-3; j_call: TRBJ2-2; d_call: NA; clone_size: NA; cdr3_aa: CASSPSGATGELFF; cdr3_nt: TGCGCCAGCAGCCCCTCGGGGGCCACCGGGGAGCTGTTTTTT
v_call: TRBV19; j_call: TRBJ1-2; d_call: NA; clone_size: NA; cdr3_aa: CASSIRIPNYGYTF; cdr3_nt: TGTGCCAGTAGTATAAGGATTCCCAACTATGGCTACACCTTC
v_call: TRBV19; j_call: TRBJ2-5; d_call: TRBD2; clone_size: once; cdr3_aa: CASSFSGLAETQYF; cdr3_nt: TGTGCCAGTAGTTTCTCAGGACTAGCAGAGACCCAGTACTTC
v_call: TRBV5-6; j_call: TRBJ2-7; d_call: NA; clone_size: NA; cdr3_aa: CASSPGARREQYF; cdr3_nt: TGTGCCAGCAGCCCAGGAGCGAGGCGCGAGCAGTACTTC
v_call: TRBV19; j_call: TRBJ1-4; d_call: NA; clone_size: few; cdr3_aa: CASSPRGQGVEKLFF; cdr3_nt: TGTGCCAGTAGCCCTAGAGGACAAGGGGTCGAAAAACTGTTTTTT
v_call: TRBV7-8; j_call: TRBJ2-4; d_call: TRBD2; clone_size: NA; cdr3_aa: CASSLSPPGLAPRAKNIQYF; cdr3_nt: TGTGCCAGCAGCTTGTCACCTCCGGGACTAGCGCCCCGAGCCAAAAACATTCAGTACTTC
v_call: TRBV7-2; j_call: TRBJ1-2; d_call: TRBD1; clone_size: NA; cdr3_aa: CASSFFKRTGSNGYTF; cdr3_nt: TGTGCCAGCAGCTTTTTTAAGAGGACAGGGTCTAATGGCTACACCTTC
v_call: TRBV6-1; j_call: TRBJ1-4; d_call: NA; clone_size: NA; cdr3_aa: CASSDIGQEKLFF; cdr3_nt: TGTGCCAGTTCGGATATCGGGCAAGAAAAACTGTTTTTT
v_call: TRBV4-3; j_call: TRBJ2-3; d_call: NA; clone_size: few; cdr3_aa: CASSLETDTQYF; cdr3_nt: TGCGCCAGCAGCCTAGAGACTGATACGCAGTATTTT
v_call: TRBV29-1; j_call: TRBJ2-7; d_call: TRBD1; clone_size: NA; cdr3_aa: CSVEATGQGYEQYF; cdr3_nt: TGCAGCGTTGAAGCCACGGGACAGGGTTACGAGCAGTACTTC
v_call: TRBV7-2; j_call: TRBJ1-3; d_call: NA; clone_size: NA; cdr3_aa: CASSLDRSSGNTIYF; cdr3_nt: TGTGCCAGCAGCTTAGACAGGAGCTCTGGAAACACCATATATTTT
v_call: TRBV28; j_call: TRBJ1-5; d_call: NA; clone_size: NA; cdr3_aa: CASSPTGALGQPQHF; cdr3_nt: TGTGCCAGCAGCCCTACGGGGGCTCTCGGTCAGCCCCAGCATTTT
v_call: TRBV7-9; j_call: TRBJ2-1; d_call: TRBD2; clone_size: NA; cdr3_aa: CASSPRGGRASEQFF; cdr3_nt: TGTGCCAGCAGCCCCAGGGGCGGGAGGGCCTCTGAGCAGTTCTTC
v_call: TRBV28; j_call: TRBJ2-4; d_call: TRBD1; clone_size: NA; cdr3_aa: CASSLPGQVKNIQYF; cdr3_nt: TGTGCCAGCAGTTTACCGGGACAGGTTAAAAACATTCAGTACTTC
v_call: TRBV6-1; j_call: TRBJ1-1; d_call: NA; clone_size: NA; cdr3_aa: CASSDQWANTEAFF; cdr3_nt: TGTGCCAGCAGTGATCAGTGGGCGAACACTGAAGCTTTCTTT
v_call: TRBV6-1; j_call: TRBJ2-6; d_call: NA; clone_size: few; cdr3_aa: CASARPPGANVLTF; cdr3_nt: TGTGCCAGCGCGAGACCGCCCGGGGCCAACGTCCTGACTTTC
v_call: TRBV9; j_call: TRBJ1-1; d_call: NA; clone_size: once; cdr3_aa: CASSVTDSMNTEAFF; cdr3_nt: TGTGCCAGCAGCGTGACGGACTCCATGAACACTGAAGCTTTCTTT
v_call: TRBV29-1; j_call: TRBJ2-3; d_call: NA; clone_size: NA; cdr3_aa: CSLRGGRSGDTQYF; cdr3_nt: TGCAGCCTTAGGGGGGGGAGGAGTGGTGATACGCAGTATTTT
v_call: TRBV18; j_call: TRBJ2-5; d_call: NA; clone_size: NA; cdr3_aa: CASSLRQIQETQYF; cdr3_nt: TGTGCCAGCTCATTGAGACAGATTCAAGAGACCCAGTACTTC
v_call: TRBV10-3; j_call: TRBJ2-1; d_call: NA; clone_size: NA; cdr3_aa: CAIASGLTYNEQFF; cdr3_nt: TGTGCCATCGCCAGCGGACTAACCTACAATGAGCAGTTCTTC
v_call: TRBV7-2; j_call: TRBJ2-7; d_call: TRBD2; clone_size: NA; cdr3_aa: CASSLAPSGRLDEQYF; cdr3_nt: TGTGCCAGCAGCTTAGCCCCTAGCGGGAGGCTAGACGAGCAGTACTTC
v_call: TRBV28; j_call: TRBJ1-4; d_call: TRBD1; clone_size: NA; cdr3_aa: CASSLTGANEKLFF; cdr3_nt: TGTGCCAGCAGCCTGACAGGGGCTAATGAAAAACTGTTTTTT
v_call: TRBV11-3; j_call: TRBJ1-1; d_call: NA; clone_size: NA; cdr3_aa: CASSLGRAGDTEAFF; cdr3_nt: TGTGCCAGCAGCTTAGGAAGGGCGGGGGACACTGAAGCTTTCTTT
v_call: TRBV30; j_call: TRBJ2-3; d_call: TRBD2; clone_size: NA; cdr3_aa: CAWRGLAIFTDTQYF; cdr3_nt: TGTGCCTGGAGGGGACTAGCGATTTTTACAGATACGCAGTATTTT
v_call: TRBV6-1; j_call: TRBJ1-4; d_call: NA; clone_size: NA; cdr3_aa: CASSEQGTNEKLFF; cdr3_nt: TGTGCCAGCAGTGAACAGGGGACTAATGAAAAACTGTTTTTT
v_call: TRBV5-1; j_call: TRBJ2-5; d_call: TRBD1; clone_size: NA; cdr3_aa: CASSWGPSGTGGAETQYF; cdr3_nt: TGCGCCAGCAGCTGGGGCCCATCCGGGACAGGGGGCGCAGAGACCCAGTACTTC
v_call: TRBV5-4; j_call: TRBJ2-7; d_call: TRBD2; clone_size: NA; cdr3_aa: CASSRAGGAGSRYEQYF; cdr3_nt: TGTGCCAGCAGCCGGGCCGGGGGGGCCGGGAGTAGGTACGAGCAGTACTTC
v_call: TRBV5-4; j_call: TRBJ2-1; d_call: TRBD1; clone_size: NA; cdr3_aa: CASSFGQGYNEQFF; cdr3_nt: TGTGCCAGCAGCTTCGGACAGGGCTACAATGAGCAGTTCTTC
v_call: TRBV19; j_call: TRBJ1-2; d_call: NA; clone_size: NA; cdr3_aa: CASSIDLNSGRQRYGYTF; cdr3_nt: TGTGCCAGTAGTATAGATCTGAACTCTGGAAGGCAGCGCTATGGCTACACCTTC
v_call: TRBV19; j_call: TRBJ2-7; d_call: TRBD2; clone_size: NA; cdr3_aa: CASSTISGSYEQYF; cdr3_nt: TGTGCCAGTAGTACCATTAGCGGGAGCTACGAGCAGTACTTC
v_call: TRBV4-1; j_call: TRBJ2-7; d_call: NA; clone_size: NA; cdr3_aa: CASSQGISGNNYEQYF; cdr3_nt: TGCGCCAGCAGCCAGGGGATAAGCGGAAACAACTACGAGCAGTACTTC
v_call: TRBV7-3; j_call: TRBJ2-1; d_call: NA; clone_size: NA; cdr3_aa: CASSTWTRNEQFF; cdr3_nt: TGTGCCAGCTCCACTTGGACGCGCAATGAGCAGTTCTTC
v_call: TRBV7-6; j_call: TRBJ1-1; d_call: NA; clone_size: NA; cdr3_aa: CASSFGQPGEAFF; cdr3_nt: TGTGCCAGCAGCTTCGGACAGCCCGGTGAAGCTTTCTTT
v_call: TRBV28; j_call: TRBJ1-4; d_call: NA; clone_size: few; cdr3_aa: CASSLGGVRVHEKLFF; cdr3_nt: TGTGCCAGCAGTTTGGGGGGCGTAAGGGTGCATGAAAAACTGTTTTTT
v_call: TRBV7-8; j_call: TRBJ1-3; d_call: NA; clone_size: NA; cdr3_aa: CASSLGRSGNTIYF; cdr3_nt: TGTGCCAGCAGCTTAGGGCGCTCTGGAAACACCATATATTTT
v_call: TRBV25-1; j_call: TRBJ2-7; d_call: NA; clone_size: NA; cdr3_aa: CASSGLTYEQYF; cdr3_nt: TGTGCCAGCAGTGGCCTCACCTACGAGCAGTACTTC
v_call: TRBV10-3; j_call: TRBJ2-5; d_call: NA; clone_size: NA; cdr3_aa: CAIGEGGRAGETQYF; cdr3_nt: TGTGCCATTGGTGAGGGGGGGAGGGCCGGAGAGACCCAGTACTTC
v_call: TRBV5-1; j_call: TRBJ2-2; d_call: TRBD2; clone_size: NA; cdr3_aa: CASSFWVQGLAGGNTGELFF; cdr3_nt: TGCGCCAGCAGCTTTTGGGTCCAAGGACTAGCGGGAGGGAACACCGGGGAGCTGTTTTTT
v_call: TRBV9; j_call: TRBJ1-4; d_call: NA; clone_size: NA; cdr3_aa: CASSVRQSNEKLFF; cdr3_nt: TGTGCCAGCAGCGTTCGGCAGTCCAATGAAAAACTGTTTTTT
v_call: TRBV28; j_call: TRBJ2-6; d_call: NA; clone_size: NA; cdr3_aa: CASSFRSSGANVLTF; cdr3_nt: TGTGCCAGCAGTTTTAGGTCCTCTGGGGCCAACGTCCTGACTTTC